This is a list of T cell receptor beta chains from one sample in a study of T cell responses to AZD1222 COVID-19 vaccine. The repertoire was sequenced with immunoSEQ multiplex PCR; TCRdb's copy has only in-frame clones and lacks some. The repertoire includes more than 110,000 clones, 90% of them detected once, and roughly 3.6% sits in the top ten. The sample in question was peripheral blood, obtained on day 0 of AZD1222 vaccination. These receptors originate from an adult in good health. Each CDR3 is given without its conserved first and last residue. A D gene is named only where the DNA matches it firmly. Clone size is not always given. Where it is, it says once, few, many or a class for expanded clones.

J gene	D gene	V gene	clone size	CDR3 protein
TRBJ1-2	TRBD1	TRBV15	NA	ATSPVGGTGRYYGYT
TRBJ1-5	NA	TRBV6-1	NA	ASSESFDQPQH
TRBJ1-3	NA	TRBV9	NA	ASSSRAGGGSSGNTIY
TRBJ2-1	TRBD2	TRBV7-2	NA	ASSADRAGGPEQF
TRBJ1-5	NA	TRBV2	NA	ASSDSNQPQH
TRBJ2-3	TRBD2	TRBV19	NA	ASSLLAGTSGTDTQY
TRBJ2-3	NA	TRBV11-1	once	ASSRAGPDTQY
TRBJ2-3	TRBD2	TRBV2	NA	ASSDSSVAGAPTETDTQY
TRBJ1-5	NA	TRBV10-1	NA	ASSDRSREYDSNQPQH
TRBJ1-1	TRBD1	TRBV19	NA	ASSSTGDTEAF
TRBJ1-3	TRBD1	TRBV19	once	ASSIWTGGSLSGNTIY
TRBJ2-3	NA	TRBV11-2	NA	ASSLDRGGYTQY
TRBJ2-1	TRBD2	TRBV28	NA	ASSLGWKRETLSSYNEQF
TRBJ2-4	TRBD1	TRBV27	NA	ASSGTGTNIQY